This T cell receptor beta chain is drawn from a study of response to subunit inactivated influenza vaccine. This clonotype has more than one count but fewer than ten. This CDR3 comprises 14 residues. Trimming removed 4 bases from V and 0 bases from J, with 8 bases in between. Germline CDR1 SEHNR, CDR2 FQNEAQ (reference sequence). TCRdb analysed the RT-PCR reads with MiXCR anew, one entry per CDR3 protein. The sample has about 190,000 distinct CDR3 sequences; 13% to 15% are singletons. This receptor was obtained from a man in his fifties who received an inactivated influenza vaccine. The chain carries TRBV7-9 and TRBJ2-3, with D perhaps given as TRBD1 or TRBD2 (5 bases each). The specimen comprised CD8+ T cells sorted from PBMCs, sampled less than 6 days after vaccination. The CDR3, as DNA: TGTGCCAGCAGCTCGAGGGACAGCACAGATACGCAGTATTTT. Translating it yields CASSSRDSTDTQYF.